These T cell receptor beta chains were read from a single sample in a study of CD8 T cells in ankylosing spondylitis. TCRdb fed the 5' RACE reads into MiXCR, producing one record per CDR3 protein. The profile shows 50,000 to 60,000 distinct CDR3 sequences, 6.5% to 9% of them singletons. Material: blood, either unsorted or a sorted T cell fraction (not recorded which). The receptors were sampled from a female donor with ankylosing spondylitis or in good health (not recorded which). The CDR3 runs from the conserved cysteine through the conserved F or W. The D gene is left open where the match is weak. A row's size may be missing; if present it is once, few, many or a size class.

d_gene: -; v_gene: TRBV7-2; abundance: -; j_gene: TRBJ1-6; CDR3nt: TGTGCCAGCAGTTCGCTTAATTCACCCCTCCACTTT; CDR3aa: CASSSLNSPLHF
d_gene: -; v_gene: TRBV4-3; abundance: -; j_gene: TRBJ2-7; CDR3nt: TGCGCCAGCAGCCAAGGGTGGGCGGGTGACTACGAGCAGTACTTC; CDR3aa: CASSQGWAGDYEQYF
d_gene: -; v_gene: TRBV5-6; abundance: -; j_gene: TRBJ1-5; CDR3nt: TGTGCCAGCAGCCCCGGCCTCTCCCAGCCCCAGCATTTT; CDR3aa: CASSPGLSQPQHF
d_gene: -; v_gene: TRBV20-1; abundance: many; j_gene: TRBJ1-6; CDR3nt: TGCAGTGCTAGAATTACCGGCTCCTATAATTCACCCCTCCACTTT; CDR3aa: CSARITGSYNSPLHF
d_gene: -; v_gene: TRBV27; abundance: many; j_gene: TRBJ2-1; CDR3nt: TGTGCCAGCAGTACGCTAGGTCCCTCCTACAATGAGCAGTTCTTC; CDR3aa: CASSTLGPSYNEQFF
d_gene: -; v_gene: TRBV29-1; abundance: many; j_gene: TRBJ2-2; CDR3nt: TGCAGCGTTGAAGATCGGGGTGACGGGGAGCTGTTTTTT; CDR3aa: CSVEDRGDGELFF
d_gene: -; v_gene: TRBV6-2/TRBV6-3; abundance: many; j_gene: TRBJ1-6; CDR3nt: TGTGCCAGCAGTTGGTTCTCCTATAATTCACCCCTCCACTTT; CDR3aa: CASSWFSYNSPLHF
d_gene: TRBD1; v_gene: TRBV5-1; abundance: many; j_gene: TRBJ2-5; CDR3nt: TGCGCCAGCAGCGCAACAGGGGCCTGGAGGGAGACCCAGTACTTC; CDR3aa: CASSATGAWRETQYF
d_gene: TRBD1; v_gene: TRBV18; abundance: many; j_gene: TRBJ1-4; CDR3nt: TGTGCCAGCTCACGAGGACAGGGGATTGGCGAAAAACTGTTTTTT; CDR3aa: CASSRGQGIGEKLFF
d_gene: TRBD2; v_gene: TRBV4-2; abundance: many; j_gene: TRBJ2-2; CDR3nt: TGTGCCAGCAGCCAAGTCCTAGCGGGGGGGCCGGACGGGGAGCTGTTTTTT; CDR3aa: CASSQVLAGGPDGELFF
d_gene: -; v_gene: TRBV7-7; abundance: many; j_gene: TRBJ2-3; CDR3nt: TGTGCTAGCAGCTTAGGGTACTATAATGATACGCAGTATTTT; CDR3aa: CASSLGYYNDTQYF
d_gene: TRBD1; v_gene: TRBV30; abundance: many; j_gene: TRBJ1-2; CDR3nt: TGTGCCTGGAGTGCCGGACAGGGGGACTATGGCTACACCTTC; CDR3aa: CAWSAGQGDYGYTF
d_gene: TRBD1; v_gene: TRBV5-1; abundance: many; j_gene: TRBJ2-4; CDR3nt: TGCGCCAGCAGCACCCGAGCCCCGGACAGGGGTGTGGACAAAAACATTCAGTACTTC; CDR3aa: CASSTRAPDRGVDKNIQYF
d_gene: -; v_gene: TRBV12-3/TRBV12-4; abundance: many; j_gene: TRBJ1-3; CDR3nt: TGTGCCAGCAGTATCCCATTACTCTCTGGAAACACCATATATTTT; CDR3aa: CASSIPLLSGNTIYF
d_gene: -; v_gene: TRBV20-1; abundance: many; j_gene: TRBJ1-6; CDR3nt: TGCAGTGCTAGTCCCAGCTTTCTGAATTCACCCCTCCACTTT; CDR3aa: CSASPSFLNSPLHF
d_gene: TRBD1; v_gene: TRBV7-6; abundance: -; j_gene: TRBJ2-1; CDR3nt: TGTGCCAGCAGCTCCGGACAGGGGTTCACACAATATGAGCAGTTCTTC; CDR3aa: CASSSGQGFTQYEQFF
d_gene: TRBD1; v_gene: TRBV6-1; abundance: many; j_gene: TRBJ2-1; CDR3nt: TGTGCCACCTTCGGACAGGGAACATACAATGAGCAGTTCTTC; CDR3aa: CATFGQGTYNEQFF
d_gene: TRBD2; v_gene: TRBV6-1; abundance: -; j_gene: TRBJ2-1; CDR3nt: TGCGCCAGCAGTGAAAGACGGGGGGACTCCTACAGTGAGCAGTTCTTC; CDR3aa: CASSERRGDSYSEQFF
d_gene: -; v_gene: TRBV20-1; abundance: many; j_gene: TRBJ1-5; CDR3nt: TGCAGTGCTAGGGCTCCGCGGGGGAACAATCAGCCCCAGCATTTT; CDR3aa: CSARAPRGNNQPQHF
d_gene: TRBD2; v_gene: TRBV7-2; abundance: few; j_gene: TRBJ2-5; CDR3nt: TGTGCCAGCAGCTCCGGACTAGCGGGGAAAGAGACCCAGTACTTC; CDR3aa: CASSSGLAGKETQYF
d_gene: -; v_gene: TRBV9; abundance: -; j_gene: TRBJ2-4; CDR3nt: TGTGCCACCTGCCTCGGGGTCCCTCTAGCCAAAAACATTCAGTACTTC; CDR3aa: CATCLGVPLAKNIQYF
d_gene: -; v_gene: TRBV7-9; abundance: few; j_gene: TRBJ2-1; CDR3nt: TGTGCCAGCAGGTCCCCAGCAGGTTTTAATTTATATGAGCAGTTCTTC; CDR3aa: CASRSPAGFNLYEQFF
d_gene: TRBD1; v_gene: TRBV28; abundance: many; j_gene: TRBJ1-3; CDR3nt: TGTGCCAGCAGTTTTCGTGCCGGGACAGGTAGACCCCGAAACACCATATATTTT; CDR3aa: CASSFRAGTGRPRNTIYF
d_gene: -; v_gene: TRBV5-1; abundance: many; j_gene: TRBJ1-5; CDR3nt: TGCGCCAGCAGCTCCAGGGAAGGCCAGCCCCAGCATTTT; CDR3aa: CASSSREGQPQHF
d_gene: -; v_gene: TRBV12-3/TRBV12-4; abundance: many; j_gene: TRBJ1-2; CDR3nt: TGTGCCAGCACCCCTGGACAGATCCTAGGCTATGGCTACACCTTC; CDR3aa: CASTPGQILGYGYTF
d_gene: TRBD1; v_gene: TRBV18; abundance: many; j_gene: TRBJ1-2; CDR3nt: TGTGCCAGCTCATCATTTCCGGGACAGGGGCCCTATGGCTACACCTTC; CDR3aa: CASSSFPGQGPYGYTF
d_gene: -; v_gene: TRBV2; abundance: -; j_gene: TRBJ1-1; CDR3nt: TGTGCCAGCAGTGGACAGATGAACACTGAAGCTTTCTTT; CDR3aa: CASSGQMNTEAFF
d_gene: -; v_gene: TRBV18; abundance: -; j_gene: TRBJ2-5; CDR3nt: TGTGCCAGCTCACCACCATCCGGATTAGAGACCCAGTACTTC; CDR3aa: CASSPPSGLETQYF
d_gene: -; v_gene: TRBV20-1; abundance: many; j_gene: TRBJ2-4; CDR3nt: TGCAGTGCAGCCGGGACCAACATTCAGTACTTC; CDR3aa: CSAAGTNIQYF
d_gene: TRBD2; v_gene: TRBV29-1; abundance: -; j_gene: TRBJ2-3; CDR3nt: TGCAGCGTTGAAGCCCTAGCGGCAGCCATTAGCACAGATACGCAGTATTTT; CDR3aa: CSVEALAAAISTDTQYF
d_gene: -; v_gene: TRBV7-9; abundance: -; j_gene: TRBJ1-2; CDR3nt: TGTGCCAGCAGCTTACTGGCAGGGGCTAACTATGGCTACACCTTC; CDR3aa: CASSLLAGANYGYTF
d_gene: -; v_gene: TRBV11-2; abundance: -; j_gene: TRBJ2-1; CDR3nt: TGTGCCAGCAGCTCCAGAGGGGGGAGCGGGGAGTACAATGAGCAGTTCTTC; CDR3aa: CASSSRGGSGEYNEQFF
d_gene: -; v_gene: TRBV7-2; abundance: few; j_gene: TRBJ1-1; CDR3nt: TGTGCCAGCAGTTCCCTGCGAGCCGAGAACACTGAAGCTTTCTTT; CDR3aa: CASSSLRAENTEAFF
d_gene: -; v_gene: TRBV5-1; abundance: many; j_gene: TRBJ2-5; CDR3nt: TGCGCCAGCAGTCGAGGAGGACAGTGGGAGACCCAGTACTTC; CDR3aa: CASSRGGQWETQYF
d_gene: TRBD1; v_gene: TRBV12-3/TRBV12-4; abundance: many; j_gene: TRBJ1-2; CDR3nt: TGTGCCAGCAGTTTAGAGGGGGCGCTCAACTATGGCTACACCTTC; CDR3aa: CASSLEGALNYGYTF
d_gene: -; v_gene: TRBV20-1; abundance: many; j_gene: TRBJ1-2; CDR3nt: TGCAGTGCTAGAGATTTCGGGGAATGGGGCTACACCTTC; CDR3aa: CSARDFGEWGYTF
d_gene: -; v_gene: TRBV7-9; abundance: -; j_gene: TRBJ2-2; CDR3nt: TGTGCCAGCATCTCTGAGTCGAACACCGGGGAGCTGTTTTTT; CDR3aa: CASISESNTGELFF
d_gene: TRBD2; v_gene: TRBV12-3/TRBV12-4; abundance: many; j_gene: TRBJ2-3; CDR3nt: TGTGCCACCATTGGTGGAACTAGCGGGGGGTGGGGGACAGATACGCAGTATTTT; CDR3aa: CATIGGTSGGWGTDTQYF
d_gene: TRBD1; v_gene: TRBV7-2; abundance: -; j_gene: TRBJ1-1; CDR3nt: TGTGCCAGCAGCTTATCGCGGAGGGACAGGGGTTTTATTGGGAACACTGAAGCTTTCTTT; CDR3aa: CASSLSRRDRGFIGNTEAFF
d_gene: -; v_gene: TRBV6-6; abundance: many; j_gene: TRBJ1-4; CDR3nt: TGTGCCAGCAGATATGAAAAACTGTTTTTT; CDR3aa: CASRYEKLFF
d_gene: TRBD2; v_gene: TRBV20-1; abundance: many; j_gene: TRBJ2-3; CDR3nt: TGCAGTGCTCCCCCCGCTGGCGGGGGGGCGAGAGATACGCAGTATTTT; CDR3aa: CSAPPAGGGARDTQYF
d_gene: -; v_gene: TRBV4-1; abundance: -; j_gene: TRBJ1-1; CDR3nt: TGCGCCAGCAGCCAAGTCTCGGCGAGCACTGAAGCTTTCTTT; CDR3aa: CASSQVSASTEAFF
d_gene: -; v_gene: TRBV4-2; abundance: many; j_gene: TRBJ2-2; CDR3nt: TGTGCCAGCAGCCAAGGTTGGGACACCAACACCGGGGAGCTGTTTTTT; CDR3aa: CASSQGWDTNTGELFF
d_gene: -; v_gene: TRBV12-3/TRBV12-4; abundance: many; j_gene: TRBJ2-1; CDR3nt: TGTGCCAGCAGCCCACAGGGTCAAGGGGTCTCCTACAATGAGCAGTTCTTC; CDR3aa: CASSPQGQGVSYNEQFF
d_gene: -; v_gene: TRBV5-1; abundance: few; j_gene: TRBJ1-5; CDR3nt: TGCGCCAGCAGCTTGGTTTCAGGAAATCAGCCCCAGCATTTT; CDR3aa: CASSLVSGNQPQHF
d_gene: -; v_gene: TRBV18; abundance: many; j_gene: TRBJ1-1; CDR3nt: TGTGCCAGCAGAGCAGCGAACACTGAAGCTTTCTTT; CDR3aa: CASRAANTEAFF
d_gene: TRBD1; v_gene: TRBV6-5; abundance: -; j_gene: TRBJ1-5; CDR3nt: TGTGCCAGCAGTTTGGGACAGACTAGCAATCAGCCCCAGCATTTT; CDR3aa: CASSLGQTSNQPQHF
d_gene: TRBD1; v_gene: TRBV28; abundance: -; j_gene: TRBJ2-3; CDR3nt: TGTGCCAGCAGTTTCCCGTTGACAGGGGGCCTAGATACGCAGTATTTT; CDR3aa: CASSFPLTGGLDTQYF
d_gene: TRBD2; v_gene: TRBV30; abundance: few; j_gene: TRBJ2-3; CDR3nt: TGTGCCTGGACCGCTAGCGGGGCCTCAGATACGCAGTATTTT; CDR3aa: CAWTASGASDTQYF
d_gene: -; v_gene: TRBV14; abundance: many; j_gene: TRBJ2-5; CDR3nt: TGTGCCAGCAGCCAAGATAGCAGACTGTACCAAGAGACCCAGTACTTC; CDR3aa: CASSQDSRLYQETQYF
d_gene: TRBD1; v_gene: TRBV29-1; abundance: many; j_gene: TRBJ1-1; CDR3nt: TGCAGCGCTTCTCAAGGGGGCATTGAACATCGGGGAGCTTTCTTT; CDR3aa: CSASQGGIEHRGAFF
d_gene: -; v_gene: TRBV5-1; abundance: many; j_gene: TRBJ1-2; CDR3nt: TGCGCCAGCAGCTTGGGGACCGGGACGGCGAACTATGGCTACACCTTC; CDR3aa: CASSLGTGTANYGYTF